Below are 31 T cell receptor beta chains sequenced from a single sample in a study of shared T cell receptors in the human thymus. TCRdb's table, derived via immunoSEQ multiplex PCR, lists solely in-frame clones and lacks some. Among 450,000 to 650,000 clones listed, about 80% were seen once. These sequences were also reported in another study, on human thymus T cells.

The specimen was thymocytes. The receptors were gathered from a boy younger than two with a congenital heart defect.

The V and J genes are TRBV28 and TRBJ2-3, with 13 bases lining up with TRBD2. The CDR3 consists of 20 residues. V shed 6 bases, J shed 1 base, and the junction held 16 bases outside the gene matches. Germline CDR1 MDHEN, CDR2 SYDVKM. The CDR3, as DNA: TGTGCCAGCAGCCCGACGTCGGGACTAGCGGGGAGTGTGGGCACAGATACGCAGTATTTT. It yields the protein CASSPTSGLAGSVGTDTQYF.

V is TRBV7-6 and J is TRBJ1-1, with D perhaps TRBD1 (5 bases). V dropped 2 bases and J dropped 7 bases, with 11 bases sitting between them. Germline lookup yields CDR1 SGHVS and CDR2 FNYEAQ. CDR3 size: 13 residues. The CDR3 DNA sequence: TGTGCCAGCAGCTTAACGGGCAGGGATGAAGCTTTCTTT. Its protein is CASSLTGRDEAFF. Filled out from reference TRBV7-6 and TRBJ1-1, the complete variable domain reads GAGVSQSPRYKVTKRGQDVALRCDPISGHVSLYWYRQALGQGPEFLTYFNYEAQQDKSGLPNDRFSAERPEGSISTLTIQRTEQRDSAMYRCASSLTGRDEAFFGQGTRLTVV.

A few counts support this clone. The CDR3 bases are TGTGCCAGCAGCCCGGACAGGGGGAACGGCACAGATACGCAGTATTTT. Its protein is CASSPDRGNGTDTQYF. The J gene is TRBJ2-3, the V gene TRBV5-8; 10 bases agree with TRBD1. The CDR3 runs 16 residues. V dropped 4 bases and J dropped 1; count of bases not matched to a gene: 6. In germline, CDR1 is SGHTS, CDR2 YDEGEE.

This clone was detected only a few times. V and J are TRBV11-3 and TRBJ2-4; D possibly corresponds to TRBD2 (7 bases). Germline loops: CDR1 SGHNT, CDR2 YENEEA. The CDR3 has 17 residues. Trimming took 4 bases from V and 3 from J, leaving 19 bases between them. This chain's CDR3 is CASSSWARGAGKNIQYF. In DNA form, the CDR3 reads TGTGCCAGCAGCTCCTGGGCACGGGGGGCCGGCAAAAACATTCAGTACTTC.

The chain combines TRBV4-2 with TRBJ2-1, with a tentative D call TRBD2 (5 bases). Between the trimmed V and J ends, which lost 3 bases and 4 bases, there was a span of 13 bases. The germline CDR1 and CDR2 sequences are LGHNA and YNFKEQ. This CDR3 has 15 residues. This CDR3 is CASSHGSKGYNEQFF. The CDR3 DNA reads TGTGCCAGCAGCCATGGGAGCAAGGGTTACAATGAGCAGTTCTTC.

In its sample, this clone was seen a few times. The chain links TRBV4-3 to TRBJ1-2; D not certain. V lost 3 bases and J lost 7, with 9 bases in between. The germline gives CDR1 LGHNA, CDR2 YSLEER. The CDR3 totals 12 residues. CDR3 sequence (DNA): TGCGCCAGCAGCCATTGGGGAGGTGGCTACACCTTC. Translating gives CASSHWGGGYTF.

J is TRBJ2-1 and V is TRBV15; D is uncertain. V lost 5 bases and J 7 bases, leaving 21 bases between the germline ends. CDR1 and CDR2 (germline): LNHNV, YYDKDF (reference sequence). There are 16 residues in the CDR3. The CDR3 loop is CATSPSTGSLPNEQFF. CDR3 coding DNA: TGTGCCACCAGCCCAAGCACCGGGTCCCTCCCAAATGAGCAGTTCTTC. Together with reference TRBV15 and TRBJ2-1, the CDR3 gives the full variable domain: DAMVIQNPRYQVTQFGKPVTLSCSQTLNHNVMYWYQQKSSQAPKLLFHYYDKDFNNEADTPDNFQSRRPNTSFCFLDIRSPGLGDTAMYLCATSPSTGSLPNEQFFGPGTRLTVL.

The V and J genes are TRBV5-1 and TRBJ1-4; the D gene is possibly TRBD1 (6 bases). The CDR3 spans 16 residues. Germline lookup yields CDR1 SGHRS and CDR2 YFSETQ. V gave up 4 bases and J gave up 6 bases, with 19 bases separating them. This chain's CDR3 is CASSRTGGANDEKLFF. CDR3 sequence (DNA): TGCGCCAGCAGCCGAACGGGGGGGGCAAATGATGAAAAACTGTTTTTT.

This rearrangement joins TRBV2 to TRBJ2-3; 7 nucleotides line up with TRBD2. Germline V gene data show CDR1 as SNHLY and CDR2 as FYNNEI. The CDR3 contains 17 residues. Trimming removed 8 bases from V and 3 bases from J; junction bases left unmatched: 17. The CDR3 here is CASSGDPGVAGTDTQYF. CDR3 bases: TGTGCCAGCTCCGGCGACCCGGGGGTAGCGGGTACAGATACGCAGTATTTT.

The chain has TRBV18 and TRBJ2-7; 8 positions agree with TRBD1. CDR3 length: 13 amino acids. With V trimmed by 5 bases and J by 4 bases, 4 bases remained unmatched. CDR1 is KGHSH and CDR2 is LQKENI in the germline V gene. The CDR3, as DNA: TGTGCCAGCTCAGTACAGGGGGAGTACGAGCAGTACTTC. Protein sequence: CASSVQGEYEQYF.

J is TRBJ2-2 and V is TRBV6-1; tentatively, D is TRBD1 (6 bases). Per germline, CDR1 MNHNS and CDR2 SASEGT. CDR3 size: 15 residues. Trimming took 4 bases from V and 7 from J, leaving 16 bases between them. The CDR3 loop is CASSALGTSGGELFF. The CDR3 DNA reads TGTGCCAGCAGTGCCCTCGGGACATCAGGCGGGGAGCTGTTTTTT.

Here the CDR3 DNA reads TGTGCCAGCAGCTTAGGAGGTTGGGGGGTCAGAGAGACCCAGTACTTC. It codes for CASSLGGWGVRETQYF. This chain links TRBV7-6 with TRBJ2-5, with D possibly being TRBD2 (6 bases). CDR1 and CDR2 from the germline V gene are SGHVS and FNYEAQ. CDR3 length: 16 amino acids. Trimming took off 1 base at V and 4 bases at J, with 16 bases between the two ends.

The chain joins TRBV19 to TRBJ1-2; the D is unclear. Germline CDR1 reads LNHDA; CDR2 reads SQIVND (reference sequence). The CDR3 contains 18 residues. V was cut by 8 bases and J by 0 bases, with 25 bases left in between. The CDR3 bases are TGTGCCAGTCGCCCCTACCGGGTCCCCAGTGAGGCTAACTATGGCTACACCTTC. Protein product: CASRPYRVPSEANYGYTF.

The genes are TRBV7-3 and TRBJ2-7, with 8 bases lining up with TRBD2. Unmatched junction bases numbered 3, after V lost 1 base and J lost 7 bases. Germline CDR1 is SGHTA and CDR2 is FQGTGA. The CDR3 runs to 13 residues. CDR3 region: CASSLSGRWEQYF. The CDR3 bases are TGTGCCAGCAGCTTAAGCGGGAGGTGGGAGCAGTACTTC. The full variable domain, completed using reference TRBV7-3 and TRBJ2-7, is GAGVSQTPSNKVTEKGKYVELRCDPISGHTALYWYRQSLGQGPEFLIYFQGTGAADDSGLPNDRFFAVRPEGSVSTLKIQRTERGDSAVYLCASSLSGRWEQYFGPGTRLTVT.

The CDR3 DNA reads TGTGCCAGCAGCTCCGGCGGCATCAATGAAAAACTGTTTTTT. Translated: CASSSGGINEKLFF. The V gene is TRBV7-9, the J gene TRBJ1-4; D unresolved. CDR3 length equals 14 residues. Trimming took off 4 bases at V and 5 bases at J, with 11 bases between the two ends. CDR1 is SEHNR, CDR2 FQNEAQ, per germline (reference sequence).

This chain uses TRBV19 with TRBJ2-1; weak D call: TRBD2 (5 bases). The CDR3 covers 13 residues. The V and J ends lost 8 bases and 9 bases respectively, with 17 bases between them. Germline V gene data show CDR1 as LNHDA and CDR2 as SQIVND (reference sequence). This chain's CDR3 is CASRAPSSPEQFF. The CDR3 region has the DNA TGTGCCAGTCGAGCTCCCTCTAGCCCTGAGCAGTTCTTC.

The J gene is TRBJ1-2, the V gene TRBV5-4; D remains unclear. The germline V and J ends were trimmed by 2 bases and 4 bases, with 12 bases remaining between them. Per germline, CDR1 SGHNT and CDR2 YYREEE (reference sequence). The CDR3 has 14 residues. In nucleotides, the CDR3 is TGTGCCAGCAGCTTTTCCACACAAGTCTATGGCTACACCTTC. Translated: CASSFSTQVYGYTF.

The chain has TRBV25-1 and TRBJ2-7; D is uncertain. Germline assignment: CDR1 MGHDK and CDR2 SYGVNS. The CDR3 consists of 11 residues. V was clipped by 8 bases and J by 4 bases, with 9 bases between them. CDR3 in amino acids: CASARRYEQYF. CDR3 DNA: TGTGCCAGCGCGCGGCGGTACGAGCAGTACTTC.

The CDR3 nucleotides are TGTGCCAGCAGTTTATCCCAGCCTAGCACGACCCAATTAGAGACCCAGTACTTC. This sequence encodes CASSLSQPSTTQLETQYF. V gene TRBV27 combines with J gene TRBJ2-5; D possibly corresponds to TRBD2 (5 bases). Trimming pared 0 bases from V and 4 bases from J, leaving 21 bases between. The V gene's germline CDR1 is MNHEY and CDR2 SMNVEV (reference sequence). CDR3 size: 18 residues.

This chain joins TRBV25-1 and TRBJ2-1; D perhaps matches TRBD1 (6 bases). Trimming stripped 5 bases from V and 4 bases from J, with 12 bases between. Germline CDR1 MGHDK, CDR2 SYGVNS. The CDR3 length is 14 residues. The CDR3 reads CASSKTGPYNEQFF. In DNA form, the CDR3 reads TGTGCCAGCAGTAAGACAGGTCCATACAATGAGCAGTTCTTC.

J is TRBJ1-4 and V is TRBV27; TRBD1 is a possible D gene (6 bases). V was clipped by 6 bases and J by 8 bases, with 16 bases between them. CDR1 is MNHEY, CDR2 SMNVEV, per germline (reference sequence). The CDR3 covers 14 residues. The CDR3 loop is CASRRGWLYEKLFF. The CDR3 DNA reads TGTGCCAGCAGGAGGGGGTGGCTATACGAAAAACTGTTTTTT.

V and J are TRBV28 and TRBJ1-1; D is perhaps TRBD1 (5 bases). The ends were cut back, 1 base at V and 0 bases at J, with 9 bases in the middle. The CDR3 is 15 residues long. The V gene's germline CDR1 is MDHEN and CDR2 SYDVKM. CDR3 in amino acids: CASSLSGLLNTEAFF. The CDR3 DNA reads as TGTGCCAGCAGTTTATCGGGACTGCTGAACACTGAAGCTTTCTTT.

The chain links TRBV4-2 to TRBJ1-3; D gene uncertain. CDR3 length equals 17 residues. Germline V CDR1 and CDR2: LGHNA, YNFKEQ. Trimming removed 4 bases from V and 0 bases from J, with 16 bases in between. In DNA, the CDR3 is TGTGCCAGCAGCCCTGTAAATGGGCAGTACTCTGGAAACACCATATATTTT. Encoded protein: CASSPVNGQYSGNTIYF.

The chain employs TRBV27 and TRBJ2-3; 12 nucleotides align to TRBD2. Trimming removed 0 bases from V and 3 bases from J; junction bases left unmatched: 7. The length of the CDR3 is 18 residues. The germline V gene has CDR1 MNHEY and CDR2 SMNVEV (reference sequence). In nucleotides, the CDR3 is TGTGCCAGCAGTTTATCTCCCCGACTAGCGGGAGAAACAGATACGCAGTATTTT. Its protein product is CASSLSPRLAGETDTQYF.

The chain combines TRBV7-2 with TRBJ1-2; TRBD1 aligns across 8 bases. With 1 base clipped from V and 6 bases from J, the junction kept 4 bases outside the gene matches. Germline CDR1 SGHTA, CDR2 FQGNSA. The CDR3 consists of 14 residues. Here the CDR3 DNA reads TGTGCCAGCAGCTTAGAGGCAGGGGGCAATGGCTACACCTTC. Encoded protein: CASSLEAGGNGYTF.

This chain uses TRBV27 with TRBJ2-1; 7 bases are a match to TRBD1. Trimming cost V 4 bases and J 8 bases; bases outside gene matches: 8. From germline, CDR1 is MNHEY and CDR2 SMNVEV (reference sequence). The CDR3 is 14 amino acids. The chain's CDR3 is CASSSNRGGDEQFF. Written as DNA, the CDR3 is TGTGCCAGCAGTTCTAACAGGGGTGGTGATGAGCAGTTCTTC.

The sample holds a few counts of this clone. The V call is TRBV5-4, the J call TRBJ2-7; a weak D match, TRBD2 (6 bases). CDR3 length: 12 amino acids. Germline CDR1 and CDR2: SGHNT and YYREEE (reference sequence). Deletions cut 4 bases from V and 5 bases from J, with 10 bases between. The CDR3 region is CASSRRDDEQYF. The CDR3 nucleotides read TGTGCCAGCAGCAGGCGGGACGACGAGCAGTACTTC.

V gene TRBV21-1 combines with J gene TRBJ1-2; no check of the table's D call, TRBD1, against the DNA was made. TRBV21-1 is labeled a pseudogene. This CDR3 has 15 amino acids. Here the CDR3 reads CASSARDTENYGYTF. As DNA, the CDR3 is TGTGCCAGCAGCGCCCGGGACACCGAGAACTATGGCTACACCTTC.

The table lists this clone with a count of one. This chain uses TRBV5-5 with TRBJ1-2; D is ambiguous. This CDR3 spans 12 amino acids. V was clipped by 4 bases and J by 10 bases, with 14 bases between them. Looked up from germline, CDR1 is SGHKS and CDR2 is YYEKEE (reference sequence). The CDR3 reads CASSGRREPYTF. As DNA, the CDR3 is TGTGCCAGCAGCGGACGTCGGGAGCCCTACACCTTC.

The chain is built from TRBV9 and TRBJ2-2, with 13 bases aligning to TRBD2. The V and J ends lost 4 bases and 3 bases, in that order; junction bases with no gene match: 12. The CDR3 has 19 amino acids. Germline V lookup: CDR1 SGDLS, CDR2 YYNGEE. The DNA of the CDR3 is TGTGCCAGCAGCCTCCGGACTAGCGGGAGTCTTCGGGACACCGGGGAGCTGTTTTTT. Translation: CASSLRTSGSLRDTGELFF.

V usage is TRBV4-1 and J usage is TRBJ2-3; TRBD2 matches at 9 bases. Germline lookup yields CDR1 MGHRA and CDR2 YSYEKL. After removal of 6 bases from V and 2 bases from J, the junction contained 12 bases not matched to a gene. This CDR3 is 17 amino acids long. In DNA form, the CDR3 reads TGCGCCAGCAGTGAGGGGTTAGCGGGAGCACACACAGATACGCAGTATTTT. Its protein is CASSEGLAGAHTDTQYF.